The rows below give T cell receptor beta chains drawn from one sample of a study of T-cell memory formation after mild COVID-19. TCRdb re-derived calls from the 5' RACE reads in MiXCR, one entry per CDR3 protein. The top ten clones hold around 28% of a sample with 85,000 to 120,000 distinct CDR3 sequences, over 15% of them seen once. Sample: PBMCs or a T cell subset sorted from them (not recorded which). The origin of the receptors is an adult woman who had mild COVID-19 (a few samples of this study predate the infection). Cell type and time point are not known. Each CDR3 is given with its conserved first and last residue. Fields, in order: CDR3 protein, CDR3 DNA, clone size, V gene, D gene, J gene. The D gene is left open where the match is weak. Not every row has a clone size; where given, it reads once, few, many or a size class.

CDR3aa: CASSQGQDKEQFF
CDR3nt: TGTGCCAGCAGCCAGGGACAAGATAAGGAGCAGTTCTTC
abundance: NA
v_gene: TRBV5-4
d_gene: NA
j_gene: TRBJ2-1

CDR3aa: CASSLDAGTGAFEAFF
CDR3nt: TGCGCCAGCAGCTTGGATGCGGGGACAGGGGCCTTTGAAGCTTTCTTT
abundance: few
v_gene: TRBV5-1
d_gene: TRBD1
j_gene: TRBJ1-1

CDR3aa: CSVRGLFYNEQFF
CDR3nt: TGCAGTGTCAGGGGCCTTTTCTACAATGAGCAGTTCTTC
abundance: NA
v_gene: TRBV20-1
d_gene: NA
j_gene: TRBJ2-1

CDR3aa: CASSLSTGVRQYF
CDR3nt: TGTGCCAGCAGCTTGTCGACAGGGGTGAGGCAGTACTTC
abundance: few
v_gene: TRBV5-6
d_gene: TRBD1
j_gene: TRBJ2-7

CDR3aa: CSYLRETDTQYF
CDR3nt: TGCAGTTATCTGAGGGAGACAGATACGCAGTATTTT
abundance: NA
v_gene: TRBV20-1
d_gene: NA
j_gene: TRBJ2-3

CDR3aa: CASSHLTSGLYNEQFF
CDR3nt: TGCGCCAGCAGCCACCTGACTAGCGGCCTTTACAATGAGCAGTTCTTC
abundance: NA
v_gene: TRBV4-3
d_gene: TRBD2
j_gene: TRBJ2-1

CDR3aa: CASSENDQAETQYF
CDR3nt: TGTGCCAGCAGTGAAAACGACCAGGCAGAGACCCAGTACTTC
abundance: many
v_gene: TRBV25-1
d_gene: NA
j_gene: TRBJ2-5

CDR3aa: CASSFQGPAYEQYF
CDR3nt: TGTGCCAGCAGTTTTCAGGGACCTGCCTACGAGCAGTACTTC
abundance: few
v_gene: TRBV27
d_gene: NA
j_gene: TRBJ2-7

CDR3aa: CASSSSGAGAYEQFF
CDR3nt: TGCGCCAGCAGCTCCTCCGGGGCCGGTGCGTATGAGCAGTTCTTC
abundance: few
v_gene: TRBV5-1
d_gene: NA
j_gene: TRBJ2-1

CDR3aa: CASSLLPTNYNEQFF
CDR3nt: TGTGCCAGCAGCTTATTACCGACTAACTACAATGAGCAGTTCTTC
abundance: NA
v_gene: TRBV7-3
d_gene: NA
j_gene: TRBJ2-1

CDR3aa: CSVSKAFF
CDR3nt: TGCAGCGTTTCAAAAGCTTTCTTT
abundance: NA
v_gene: TRBV29-1
d_gene: NA
j_gene: TRBJ1-1

CDR3aa: CASNQGENTEAFF
CDR3nt: TGTGCCAGCAACCAAGGGGAGAACACTGAAGCTTTCTTT
abundance: few
v_gene: TRBV9
d_gene: NA
j_gene: TRBJ1-1

CDR3aa: CASSLSEFEVDTGELFF
CDR3nt: TGCGCCAGCAGCTTGAGTGAGTTCGAGGTGGACACCGGGGAGCTGTTTTTT
abundance: few
v_gene: TRBV5-1
d_gene: NA
j_gene: TRBJ2-2

CDR3aa: CASSLVTGPRGPEAFF
CDR3nt: TGTGCCAGCAGCTTGGTAACAGGGCCCCGGGGACCTGAAGCTTTCTTT
abundance: NA
v_gene: TRBV5-4
d_gene: NA
j_gene: TRBJ1-1

CDR3aa: CASRGGETQYF
CDR3nt: TGTGCCAGCAGGGGTGGCGAGACCCAGTACTTC
abundance: few
v_gene: TRBV6-1
d_gene: NA
j_gene: TRBJ2-5

CDR3aa: CASSPTNVWESTDTQYF
CDR3nt: TGTGCCAGCAGTCCAACGAATGTGTGGGAGAGCACAGATACGCAGTATTTT
abundance: few
v_gene: TRBV12-3/TRBV12-4
d_gene: NA
j_gene: TRBJ2-3

CDR3aa: CASSIYRGNEAFF
CDR3nt: TGTGCCAGCAGCATTTACAGGGGAAATGAAGCTTTCTTT
abundance: few
v_gene: TRBV7-2
d_gene: TRBD1
j_gene: TRBJ1-1

CDR3aa: CAWMDRISPGKLFF
CDR3nt: TGTGCCTGGATGGACAGGATTAGCCCAGGAAAACTGTTTTTT
abundance: few
v_gene: TRBV30
d_gene: TRBD1
j_gene: TRBJ1-4

CDR3aa: CASSERQVAFDEQFF
CDR3nt: TGTGCCAGCAGTGAAAGGCAGGTAGCCTTCGATGAGCAGTTCTTC
abundance: few
v_gene: TRBV2
d_gene: NA
j_gene: TRBJ2-1

CDR3aa: CASSPRGGPMNEQFF
CDR3nt: TGTGCCAGTAGCCCCAGGGGGGGACCCATGAATGAGCAGTTCTTC
abundance: few
v_gene: TRBV19
d_gene: NA
j_gene: TRBJ2-1

CDR3aa: CASSQLDRRSPLHF
CDR3nt: TGTGCCAGCAGCCAACTGGACAGGCGCTCACCCCTCCACTTT
abundance: NA
v_gene: TRBV5-4
d_gene: TRBD1
j_gene: TRBJ1-6

CDR3aa: CASSQGWAGQETQYF
CDR3nt: TGCGCCAGCAGCCAAGGGTGGGCGGGGCAAGAGACCCAGTACTTC
abundance: NA
v_gene: TRBV4-1
d_gene: NA
j_gene: TRBJ2-5

CDR3aa: CASSLWGTGAYEQYF
CDR3nt: TGTGCCAGCAGTTTATGGGGGACAGGGGCCTACGAGCAGTACTTC
abundance: once
v_gene: TRBV27
d_gene: TRBD1
j_gene: TRBJ2-7

CDR3aa: CASSVTGSAWADTQYF
CDR3nt: TGTGCCAGCAGTGTCACAGGGAGTGCTTGGGCAGATACGCAGTATTTT
abundance: NA
v_gene: TRBV12-3/TRBV12-4
d_gene: NA
j_gene: TRBJ2-3

CDR3aa: CASSYQGGNEQFF
CDR3nt: TGTGCCAGCAGCTACCAGGGAGGGAATGAGCAGTTCTTC
abundance: NA
v_gene: TRBV7-3
d_gene: TRBD2
j_gene: TRBJ2-1

CDR3aa: CASSQPGQGSYEQYF
CDR3nt: TGTGCCAGCAGCCAACCGGGACAGGGGTCCTACGAGCAGTACTTC
abundance: medium-sized
v_gene: TRBV3-1
d_gene: TRBD1
j_gene: TRBJ2-7

CDR3aa: CASSLTHGSLNTGELFF
CDR3nt: TGTGCCAGCAGCTTGACCCACGGGAGTTTGAACACCGGGGAGCTGTTTTTT
abundance: few
v_gene: TRBV27
d_gene: NA
j_gene: TRBJ2-2

CDR3aa: CASRGLAGELGYNEQFF
CDR3nt: TGTGCCAGCAGAGGACTAGCGGGAGAGCTAGGTTACAATGAGCAGTTCTTC
abundance: many
v_gene: TRBV11-2
d_gene: TRBD2
j_gene: TRBJ2-1

CDR3aa: CASSLGFGGSEETQYF
CDR3nt: TGTGCCAGCAGCTTAGGGTTCGGGGGTTCGGAGGAGACCCAGTACTTC
abundance: NA
v_gene: TRBV11-2
d_gene: NA
j_gene: TRBJ2-5

CDR3aa: CASQPAPSGGTDTQYF
CDR3nt: TGCGCCAGCCAGCCAGCCCCGAGCGGGGGGACAGATACGCAGTATTTT
abundance: NA
v_gene: TRBV4-1
d_gene: TRBD2
j_gene: TRBJ2-3

CDR3aa: CASSDSSPGQGPELVF
CDR3nt: TGTGCCAGCAGTGACTCCAGCCCAGGACAGGGTCCCGAATTGGTCTTC
abundance: many
v_gene: TRBV6-4
d_gene: TRBD1
j_gene: TRBJ2-1

CDR3aa: CASSLSVGYEQYF
CDR3nt: TGTGCCAGCAGTTTATCAGTTGGCTACGAGCAGTACTTC
abundance: few
v_gene: TRBV27
d_gene: NA
j_gene: TRBJ2-7

CDR3aa: CASSLVGGWETQYF
CDR3nt: TGTGCCAGCAGCCTAGTCGGGGGATGGGAGACCCAGTACTTC
abundance: NA
v_gene: TRBV11-2
d_gene: NA
j_gene: TRBJ2-5

CDR3aa: CASSTGTGFETQYF
CDR3nt: TGTGCCAGCAGTACCGGGACAGGGTTTGAGACCCAGTACTTC
abundance: NA
v_gene: TRBV7-9
d_gene: TRBD1
j_gene: TRBJ2-5

CDR3aa: CASSYALSGPFTGNEQFF
CDR3nt: TGTGCCAGCAGTTACGCCCTTTCGGGGCCCTTTACGGGCAATGAGCAGTTCTTC
abundance: NA
v_gene: TRBV6-2/TRBV6-3
d_gene: NA
j_gene: TRBJ2-1

CDR3aa: CASSLAGFFRNEQFF
CDR3nt: TGTGCCAGCAGCTTAGCGGGCTTTTTCCGCAATGAGCAGTTCTTC
abundance: NA
v_gene: TRBV7-9
d_gene: NA
j_gene: TRBJ2-1

CDR3aa: CASSRGETGRTDTQYF
CDR3nt: TGCGCCAGCAGTCGGGGTGAGACAGGGCGGACAGATACGCAGTATTTT
abundance: few
v_gene: TRBV23-1
d_gene: TRBD1
j_gene: TRBJ2-3

CDR3aa: CASSPRGLDSYEQYF
CDR3nt: TGTGCCAGCAGCCCGAGGGGGCTAGATTCCTACGAGCAGTACTTC
abundance: NA
v_gene: TRBV11-3
d_gene: TRBD1
j_gene: TRBJ2-7

CDR3aa: CATLSSLLNEQFF
CDR3nt: TGTGCCACCCTCAGTTCCCTCCTCAATGAGCAGTTCTTC
abundance: few
v_gene: TRBV15
d_gene: NA
j_gene: TRBJ2-1

CDR3aa: CASSSTSGRADWETQYF
CDR3nt: TGTGCCAGCAGCTCGACTAGCGGGAGGGCCGATTGGGAGACCCAGTACTTC
abundance: few
v_gene: TRBV7-9
d_gene: TRBD2
j_gene: TRBJ2-5

CDR3aa: CASSQEAGPSYEQYF
CDR3nt: TGCGCCAGCAGCCAAGAAGCGGGCCCCTCCTACGAGCAGTACTTC
abundance: few
v_gene: TRBV4-3
d_gene: NA
j_gene: TRBJ2-7

CDR3aa: CASSQEGDTQYF
CDR3nt: TGCGCCAGCAGCCAAGAAGGGGATACGCAGTATTTT
abundance: many
v_gene: TRBV4-1
d_gene: NA
j_gene: TRBJ2-3

CDR3aa: CASSATWQGGAYEQYF
CDR3nt: TGTGCCAGCAGTGCAACGTGGCAGGGGGGAGCGTACGAGCAGTACTTC
abundance: few
v_gene: TRBV2
d_gene: NA
j_gene: TRBJ2-7

CDR3aa: CASSPGSTQPQHF
CDR3nt: TGTGCCAGCAGTCCTGGGTCAACGCAGCCCCAGCATTTT
abundance: few
v_gene: TRBV6-6
d_gene: NA
j_gene: TRBJ1-5

CDR3aa: CATSRVEHLGMETQYF
CDR3nt: TGTGCCACCAGCAGAGTTGAGCACCTGGGGATGGAGACCCAGTACTTC
abundance: NA
v_gene: TRBV15
d_gene: NA
j_gene: TRBJ2-5

CDR3aa: CASSPSGVAGVGQETQYF
CDR3nt: TGTGCCAGCAGCCCATCGGGGGTAGCGGGAGTTGGACAAGAGACCCAGTACTTC
abundance: few
v_gene: TRBV9
d_gene: TRBD2
j_gene: TRBJ2-5

CDR3aa: CASSQPVGREEQYF
CDR3nt: TGTGCCAGCAGCCAACCGGTGGGCCGGGAGGAGCAGTACTTC
abundance: few
v_gene: TRBV14
d_gene: NA
j_gene: TRBJ2-7

CDR3aa: CASSQEGRSTDTQYF
CDR3nt: TGTGCCAGCAGCCAAGAGGGACGTAGCACAGATACGCAGTATTTT
abundance: NA
v_gene: TRBV14
d_gene: NA
j_gene: TRBJ2-3

CDR3aa: CASSSVTYEQYF
CDR3nt: TGTGCCAGCAGCTCAGTTACATACGAGCAGTACTTC
abundance: few
v_gene: TRBV11-2
d_gene: NA
j_gene: TRBJ2-7

CDR3aa: CASSLFAYEQYF
CDR3nt: TGTGCCAGCAGCTTGTTTGCCTACGAGCAGTACTTC
abundance: few
v_gene: TRBV5-6
d_gene: NA
j_gene: TRBJ2-7

CDR3aa: CASSQGADTEAFF
CDR3nt: TGCGCCAGCAGTCAAGGGGCGGACACTGAAGCTTTCTTT
abundance: many
v_gene: TRBV5-1
d_gene: NA
j_gene: TRBJ1-1

CDR3aa: CASSSRQGAYNEQFF
CDR3nt: TGTGCCAGCAGCTCAAGACAGGGGGCATATAATGAGCAGTTCTTC
abundance: NA
v_gene: TRBV7-3
d_gene: TRBD1
j_gene: TRBJ2-1

CDR3aa: CASSLGQGHTEAFF
CDR3nt: TGCGCCAGCAGCTTGGGACAGGGACACACTGAAGCTTTCTTT
abundance: few
v_gene: TRBV5-1
d_gene: TRBD1
j_gene: TRBJ1-1

CDR3aa: CASSRDRVYGYTF
CDR3nt: TGCGCCAGCAGCCGGGACAGGGTCTATGGCTACACCTTC
abundance: few
v_gene: TRBV4-1
d_gene: TRBD1
j_gene: TRBJ1-2